The next 26 T cell receptor beta chains were all read from a single sample in a study of response to subunit inactivated influenza vaccine. TCRdb reprocessed the RT-PCR reads via MiXCR and lists one record per CDR3 protein. The sample shows about 540,000 distinct CDR3 sequences, approximately 20% of them seen only once. The same sample was also used in a study of T cells expressing NK-cell markers. In that study: What made the TCR beta cDNA was 5'RACE template switching with UMIs.

Sequenced here: CD4+ T cells sorted from PBMCs, sampled 11 to 12 days after vaccination. The receptors here all came from a man aged 45-60 years who received an inactivated influenza vaccine.

The rearrangement links TRBV20-1 to TRBJ1-4; D is ambiguous. This CDR3 is built from 13 residues. The ends were cut back, 3 bases at V and 3 bases at J, with 8 bases in the middle. Germline CDR1 reads DFQATT; CDR2 reads SNEGSKA (reference sequence). The CDR3 spells CSASRGPNEKLFF. CDR3 sequence (DNA): TGCAGTGCTAGTCGGGGTCCTAATGAAAAACTGTTTTTT.

The V gene is TRBV5-6, the J gene TRBJ2-7, with unresolved D. V shed 4 bases and J shed 5 bases, with 13 bases lying between them. CDR3 length equals 13 residues. Looked up from germline, CDR1 is SGHDT and CDR2 is YYEEEE. CDR3 residues: CASSGVGLHEQYF. In nucleotides, the CDR3 is TGTGCCAGCAGCGGAGTCGGGTTGCACGAGCAGTACTTC.

The chain joins TRBV29-1 to TRBJ2-5; 7 bases are shared with TRBD2. J gave up 1 base and V 4 bases, and 3 bases lay outside the gene matches. This CDR3 is built from 13 residues. Germline V gene lookup returns CDR1 SQVTM and CDR2 ANQGSEA. CDR3 DNA: TGCAGCGTTGCTCGGGGGGTCCAAGAGACCCAGTACTTC. This gives the protein CSVARGVQETQYF.

The chain has TRBV6-2 or TRBV6-3 and TRBJ2-5; 7 nucleotides line up with TRBD2. The germline gives CDR1 MNHEY, CDR2 SVGEGT. CDR3 length: 16 residues. Germline trimming cut 2 bases from V and 1 base from J; bases unmatched to any gene: 7. Written as DNA, the CDR3 is TGTGCCAGCAGTTACGGTGCGGGGGACCCCCAAGAGACCCAGTACTTC. Translating it yields CASSYGAGDPQETQYF.

This clonotype was found a few times. The chain is built from TRBV27 and TRBJ2-7, with 7 bases that match TRBD2. The germline V gene has CDR1 MNHEY and CDR2 SMNVEV (reference sequence). With V trimmed by 2 bases and J by 3 bases, 10 bases remained unmatched. The CDR3 totals 16 residues. CDR3 nucleotides: TGTGCCAGCAGTTTAAAGGGAGGGGTTCCCTTCTACGAGCAGTACTTC. Translating it yields CASSLKGGVPFYEQYF.

This clonotype was seen many times. This sequence joins TRBV5-5 and TRBJ2-4, with TRBD2 as a possible D gene (5 bases). The CDR3 has 16 residues. Trimming cost V 1 base and J 1 base, with 12 bases left between them. CDR1 SGHKS and CDR2 YYEKEE come from the germline V gene (reference sequence). The CDR3 region has the DNA TGTGCCAGCAGCTTGCAAGGGAGTGGGGCCAAAAACATTCAGTACTTC. Translated, it gives CASSLQGSGAKNIQYF.

The sample holds a few counts of this clonotype. J is TRBJ1-3 and V is TRBV7-6, with D possibly matching TRBD1 (5 bases). The V and J ends lost 3 bases and 3 bases respectively, with 15 bases between them. This CDR3 is built from 16 residues. Germline CDR1 is SGHVS and CDR2 is FNYEAQ. The CDR3 loop reads CASSLGETRGGNTIYF. CDR3 nucleotide sequence: TGTGCCAGCAGCTTGGGGGAAACTCGAGGTGGAAACACCATATATTTT. Complete variable domain (other parts from reference TRBV7-6 and TRBJ1-3): GAGVSQSPRYKVTKRGQDVALRCDPISGHVSLYWYRQALGQGPEFLTYFNYEAQQDKSGLPNDRFSAERPEGSISTLTIQRTEQRDSAMYRCASSLGETRGGNTIYFGEGSWLTVV.

This clonotype occurred a few times. This chain connects TRBV18 to TRBJ1-1; D perhaps matches TRBD1 (5 bases). V gave up 2 bases and J gave up 0 bases, with 10 bases separating them. The CDR3 is made up of 15 amino acids. The V gene's germline CDR1 is KGHSH and CDR2 LQKENI. CDR3 sequence reads: CASSPSQQVNTEAFF. CDR3 DNA: TGTGCCAGCTCACCAAGTCAACAGGTGAACACTGAAGCTTTCTTT.

This clonotype came up a few times. J is TRBJ1-2 and V is TRBV7-9, with a tentative D call TRBD1 (5 bases). V was clipped by 5 bases and J by 8 bases, with 18 bases between them. Germline CDR1 reads SEHNR; CDR2 reads FQNEAQ (reference sequence). CDR3 size: 14 residues. In DNA, the CDR3 is TGTGCCAGCAGCCCCACCGGGACGGCGAACGGCTACACCTTC. Translated: CASSPTGTANGYTF.

This clonotype was counted a few times. The chain employs TRBV11-1 and TRBJ2-1, with 15 bases lining up with TRBD2. Germline CDR1 is SGHAT and CDR2 is FQDESV (reference sequence). This CDR3 spans 18 amino acids. V shed 5 bases, J shed 7 bases, and the junction held 12 bases outside the gene matches. The CDR3 nucleotides are TGTGCCAGCAGCGTAAGCCCGGGACTAGCGGGGGGTAGGAATGAGCAGTTCTTC. This translates into CASSVSPGLAGGRNEQFF. Filled out from reference TRBV11-1 and TRBJ2-1, the complete variable domain reads EAEVAQSPRYKITEKSQAVAFWCDPISGHATLYWYRQILGQGPELLVQFQDESVVDDSQLPKDRFSAERLKGVDSTLKIQPAELGDSAMYLCASSVSPGLAGGRNEQFFGPGTRLTVL.

In its sample, this clonotype was seen a few times. The chain joins TRBV2 to TRBJ2-7; no firm D call. V gave up 7 bases and J gave up 5 bases, with 12 bases separating them. Germline lookup yields CDR1 SNHLY and CDR2 FYNNEI. The CDR3 contains 12 residues. As DNA, the CDR3 is TGTGCCAGCATGGAGTCCCCCGACGAGCAGTACTTC. Protein product: CASMESPDEQYF.

J is TRBJ2-2 and V is TRBV30, with 10 bases identical to TRBD1. The V gene end was trimmed by 5 bases and the J gene end by 6 bases; junction bases not matched to a gene: 15. The CDR3 has 17 residues. The germline V gene encodes CDR1 GTSNPN and CDR2 SVGIG (reference sequence). CDR3 amino acids: CAWAEKFGTGVPGELFF. CDR3 nucleotides: TGTGCCTGGGCGGAGAAGTTTGGGACAGGGGTCCCCGGGGAGCTGTTTTTT. Supplemented by reference TRBV30 and TRBJ2-2, the full variable domain reads SQTIHQWPATLVQPVGSPLSLECTVEGTSNPNLYWYRQAAGRGLQLLFYSVGIGQISSEVPQNLSASRPQDRQFILSSKKLLLSDSGFYLCAWAEKFGTGVPGELFFGEGSRLTVL.

This rearrangement joins TRBV29-1 to TRBJ2-3; 7 positions agree with TRBD1. Germline V lookup: CDR1 SQVTM, CDR2 ANQGSEA. The J segment lost 1 base and the V segment lost 7 bases, leaving 5 bases of the junction unmatched. The CDR3 contains 13 residues. The CDR3 protein is CSARQGRTDTQYF. CDR3 bases: TGCAGCGCTCGACAGGGCCGCACAGATACGCAGTATTTT.

This clonotype has a handful of counts. V gene TRBV5-1 combines with J gene TRBJ2-3, with 10 bases aligning to TRBD2. Germline CDR1 and CDR2: SGHRS and YFSETQ. The length of the CDR3 is 17 residues. The junction had 12 bases not matched to a gene; V was cut back by 4 bases and J by 4 bases. CDR3 sequence (DNA): TGCGCCAGCAGCAAAACCGTAGCGGGGGGAATGGCAGATACGCAGTATTTT. It is translated as CASSKTVAGGMADTQYF.

The chain joins TRBV24-1 to TRBJ2-7, with D possibly being TRBD1 or TRBD2 (5 bases each). Trimming left V 4 bases short and J 5 bases short, with 14 bases between. Per germline, CDR1 KGHDR and CDR2 SFDVKD. The CDR3 spans 14 residues. CDR3 amino acids: CATSDPWRGDEQYF. CDR3 nucleotides: TGTGCCACCAGTGACCCGTGGAGAGGGGACGAGCAGTACTTC.

V gene TRBV7-9 combines with J gene TRBJ2-1; 9 bases match TRBD2. The CDR3 spans 17 residues. Germline V gene sequence: CDR1 SEHNR, CDR2 FQNEAQ (reference sequence). Trimming cost V 5 bases and J 1 base; bases outside gene matches: 9. The chain's CDR3 is CASSTRGLALSYNEQFF. DNA of the CDR3: TGTGCCAGCAGCACCCGGGGACTAGCCCTTTCCTACAATGAGCAGTTCTTC.

For this clonotype: The junction and the germline gene differ at one end; a read error may be behind it. The chain has TRBV7-2 and TRBJ2-3; no clear D gene. From germline, CDR1 is SGHTA and CDR2 FQGNSA. The CDR3 totals 13 residues. The CDR3 loop is CASSLSHTDTQYF. The CDR3 DNA is TGTGCGAGCAGCTTATCCCACACGGATACGCAGTATTTT.

This clonotype showed up just a few times. The chain carries TRBV10-3 and TRBJ2-2; TRBD2 matches at 8 bases. After removal of 3 bases from V and 6 bases from J, the junction contained 9 bases not matched to a gene. The CDR3 extends over 16 amino acids. Germline V gives CDR1 ENHRY, CDR2 SYGVKD. The CDR3 DNA reads as TGTGCCATCAGTGATCCCCCTGGCGGGAGGTCCGGGGAGCTGTTTTTT. Its protein is CAISDPPGGRSGELFF.

This sequence joins TRBV25-1 and TRBJ2-1; D perhaps matches TRBD1 (6 bases). V was shortened by 5 bases and J by 3 bases, with 8 bases between the two germline ends. This CDR3 contains 13 residues. Germline CDR1 is MGHDK and CDR2 is SYGVNS. This CDR3 reads CASSSGHYNEQFF. In nucleotides, the CDR3 is TGTGCCAGCAGTTCGGGACACTACAATGAGCAGTTCTTC.

This clonotype was picked up a small number of times. This chain uses TRBV6-5 with TRBJ1-5, with D perhaps matching TRBD1 (6 bases). CDR1 is MNHEY, CDR2 SVGAGI, per germline. The V end lost 0 bases, the J end lost 7 bases, and 10 bases lay between the germline ends. This CDR3 comprises 14 residues. CDR3 in DNA: TGTGCCAGCAGTTACTCAGGGGGAAGCCAGCCCCAGCATTTT. Protein sequence: CASSYSGGSQPQHF.

This chain uses TRBV5-1 with TRBJ1-4; 8 bases fit TRBD1. CDR3 length equals 14 residues. Germline CDR1 SGHRS, CDR2 YFSETQ. The V gene end was trimmed by 3 bases and the J gene end by 7 bases; junction bases not matched to a gene: 5. CDR3 DNA sequence: TGCGCCAGCAGCTCCGGGACAGGTCGTGAAAAACTGTTTTTT. Translation gives CASSSGTGREKLFF.

The chain carries TRBV3-1 and TRBJ2-5; 7 bases fit TRBD1. Per germline, CDR1 LGHDT and CDR2 YNNKEL (reference sequence). The CDR3 is made up of 16 amino acids. V lost 4 bases and J lost 3; bases outside the gene matches: 11. The CDR3 sequence: CASSPLTGTRKETQYF. CDR3 coding DNA: TGTGCCAGCAGCCCATTGACAGGGACGAGGAAAGAGACCCAGTACTTC.

This chain uses TRBV5-1 with TRBJ2-3, with 8 bases identical to TRBD1. V was clipped by 3 bases and J by 2 bases; unmatched bases: 20. The CDR3 length is 20 residues. The germline gives CDR1 SGHRS, CDR2 YFSETQ. The CDR3 DNA follows: TGCGCCAGCAGCTACCGTAACAGCCTGTCGGGACAGGCGGACACAGATACGCAGTATTTT. Translated, it gives CASSYRNSLSGQADTDTQYF.

The gene calls are TRBV5-6 and TRBJ1-1; weak D call: TRBD1 (6 bases). V lost 3 bases and J lost 0, with 18 bases in between. The CDR3 loop spans 17 amino acids. From germline, CDR1 is SGHDT and CDR2 YYEEEE. CDR3 nucleotide sequence: TGTGCCAGCAGCTGGGGGCCGCGGAGACTAATGAACACTGAAGCTTTCTTT. Amino acid sequence: CASSWGPRRLMNTEAFF.

This sequence joins TRBV3-1 and TRBJ1-2, with unresolved D. Germline V gene data show CDR1 as LGHDT and CDR2 as YNNKEL (reference sequence). V lost 8 bases and J lost 0, with 10 bases in between. This CDR3 spans 13 amino acids. Here the CDR3 reads CASRPGANYGYTF. The DNA of the CDR3 is TGTGCCAGCCGACCGGGAGCTAACTATGGCTACACCTTC.

The chain employs TRBV5-5 and TRBJ2-2; TRBD1 matches 9 bases. Germline assignment: CDR1 SGHKS and CDR2 YYEKEE (reference sequence). The CDR3 sequence is 15 residues long. The V gene end was trimmed by 4 bases and the J gene end by 6 bases; junction bases not matched to a gene: 7. Written as DNA, the CDR3 is TGTGCCAGCAGCACCGGGACAGGGAGTGCCGGGGAGCTGTTTTTT. It codes for CASSTGTGSAGELFF.